This T cell receptor beta chain was found in a study of CD8 T cells in ankylosing spondylitis. V lost 2 bases, J lost 1 base, and 11 bases lay in between. CDR1 and CDR2 from the germline V gene are SQVTM and ANQGSEA. CDR3 length equals 14 residues. This clonotype was detected ten times or more. Its antigen is unknown. Regarding the study as a whole: Characteristic, it appeared, of ankylosing spondylitis blood was a TCR beta motif of about eight highly homologous variants.

Via MiXCR, TCRdb re-called the 5' RACE reads, giving one row per CDR3 protein. The sample carries 700,000 to 1,000,000 distinct CDR3 sequences, 10% to 15% recorded once. This TCR was recovered from a male donor with ankylosing spondylitis. This chain links TRBV29-1 with TRBJ2-5; no reliable D call. The source material was blood, either unsorted or a sorted T cell fraction (not recorded which). CDR3 nucleotides: TGCAGCGTTGAATTGGGCAGAAGCCAAGAGACCCAGTACTTC. It is translated as CSVELGRSQETQYF. The whole variable domain, filled in from reference TRBV29-1 and TRBJ2-5, reads SAVISQKPSRDICQRGTSLTIQCQVDSQVTMMFWYRQQPGQSLTLIATANQGSEATYESGFVIDKFPISRPNLTFSTLTVSNMSPEDSSIYLCSVELGRSQETQYFGPGTRLLVL.